A single sample is the source of the 4 T cell receptor beta chains below, sequenced in a study of T-cell reconstitution after alpha-beta-depleted transplantation in children. Unique molecular identifiers tagged the TCRbeta library. MiXCR was run by TCRdb on the PCR reads, yielding one entry per CDR3 protein. Of fewer than 1 million distinct CDR3 sequences listed, roughly 15% are singletons. The input for sequencing was PBMCs, mostly from graft donor cells, taken 360 days after TCRalphabeta/CD19-depleted stem cell transplant. These receptors all stem from a male patient between 10 and 17 years old who had a stem cell transplant for acute lymphoblastic leukemia, so the T cells may come from the graft donor.

This clonotype was seen a few times. The chain couples TRBV28 to TRBJ1-1; TRBD1 matches 9 bases. Germline lookup yields CDR1 MDHEN and CDR2 SYDVKM. The CDR3 is made up of 16 amino acids. Trimming at V came to 6 bases and at J to 5 bases, leaving 13 bases not matched to a gene. CDR3 in DNA: TGTGCCAGCAGGGGTCCCAACAGGGGGCGGGGGACTGAAGCTTTCTTT. Translating it yields CASRGPNRGRGTEAFF.

The chain links TRBV3-1 to TRBJ2-5, with TRBD1 identical over 7 bases. Germline assignment: CDR1 LGHDT and CDR2 YNNKEL (reference sequence). Unmatched junction bases numbered 3, after V lost 0 bases and J lost 2 bases. The length of the CDR3 is 15 residues. DNA for the CDR3: TGTGCCAGCAGCCAAGAAGGGACAGCACAAGAGACCCAGTACTTC. It is translated as CASSQEGTAQETQYF.

The chain links TRBV6-5 to TRBJ1-2; 7 bases match TRBD1. The CDR3 length is 13 residues. With 0 bases clipped from V and 8 bases from J, the junction kept 3 bases outside the gene matches. Germline CDR1 and CDR2: MNHEY and SVGAGI. The DNA for the CDR3 is TGTGCCAGCAGTTACTCAGGGGGCGGGGGCTACACCTTC. Residues: CASSYSGGGGYTF.

There are a few counts of this clonotype. The J gene is TRBJ1-4, the V gene TRBV10-3; D not resolved. V was pared by 9 bases and J by 0 bases, with 8 bases between. This CDR3 comprises 13 residues. Germline CDR1 and CDR2: ENHRY and SYGVKD. The CDR3 DNA follows: TGTGCCATTTCCCGAGCAACTAATGAAAAACTGTTTTTT. It translates to CAISRATNEKLFF.